This T cell receptor (beta chain) was retrieved from a study of shared clonotypes between healthy human individuals. Here immunoSEQ multiplex PCR was the method, and the copy in TCRdb shows in-frame clones only, minus some. The sample has about 1.1 million clones, about 84% seen once. CDR1 and CDR2 from the germline V gene are SGHDN and FVKESK. Trimming pared 4 bases from V and 0 bases from J, leaving 10 bases between. This CDR3 has 15 residues. This chain joins TRBV14 and TRBJ1-3; D may be TRBD1 (5 bases). Sequencing input: memory CD4+ T cells from PBMCs. The subset denotes: CD45RA-negative fraction. This receptor was obtained from a man aged 18 to 29 in good health. Some clones in this sample may be carry-over from other donors' samples. The CDR3 sequence is CASSRYRNSGNTIYF. CDR3 sequence (DNA): TGTGCCAGCAGCCGCTACAGGAACTCTGGAAACACCATATATTTT.